The rows below give T cell receptor beta chains drawn from one sample of a study of blood T cell repertoires in COVID-19. The data were produced by immunoSEQ multiplex PCR, yet TCRdb's version contains in-frame clones alone and is incomplete. The table has about 310,000 clones, 87% seen once; the top ten hold 8% to 9%. Sequencing was done on a sample of PBMCs or T cells enriched from blood (not recorded which). These receptors all come from a woman younger than 30 who had recovered from COVID-19. Both conserved end residues are part of each CDR3. A D gene is named only where the DNA matches it firmly. Clone size is given for some rows only: seen once, a few or many times, or a class if the clone is expanded.

d_call: TRBD1; j_call: TRBJ1-5; clone_size: -; v_call: TRBV7-9; cdr3_nt: TGTGCCAGCAGCTTACAGGGGGGAGATCAGCCCCAGCATTTT; cdr3_aa: CASSLQGGDQPQHF
d_call: -; j_call: TRBJ1-3; clone_size: -; v_call: TRBV28; cdr3_nt: TGTGCCAGCAGTTTCGCGGGGGCGGTCGGAAACACCATATATTTT; cdr3_aa: CASSFAGAVGNTIYF
d_call: TRBD1; j_call: TRBJ1-2; clone_size: once; v_call: TRBV30; cdr3_nt: TGTGCCTGGAGTGGGGTTACAGGGACAGCTAACTATGGCTACACCTTC; cdr3_aa: CAWSGVTGTANYGYTF
d_call: -; j_call: TRBJ1-6; clone_size: -; v_call: TRBV3-1/TRBV3-2; cdr3_nt: TGTGCCAGCAGGAATGCGGGGGCGAATTCACCCCTCCACTTT; cdr3_aa: CASRNAGANSPLHF
d_call: -; j_call: TRBJ2-1; clone_size: -; v_call: TRBV6-5; cdr3_nt: TGTGCCAGTCTGAGGCCGCCGGATGAGCAGTTCTTC; cdr3_aa: CASLRPPDEQFF
d_call: -; j_call: TRBJ1-3; clone_size: -; v_call: TRBV28; cdr3_nt: TGTGCCAGCAGTTCCTCAGGGAGGTCTGGAAACACCATATATTTT; cdr3_aa: CASSSSGRSGNTIYF
d_call: TRBD2; j_call: TRBJ2-7; clone_size: once; v_call: TRBV27; cdr3_nt: TGTGCCAGCAGGGAACTAGCGGGGGGCACCTACGAGCAGTACTTC; cdr3_aa: CASRELAGGTYEQYF
d_call: TRBD2; j_call: TRBJ2-7; clone_size: -; v_call: TRBV7-6; cdr3_nt: TGTGCCAGCAGCTCTCGGGGGAGGGCCTACGAGCAGTACTTC; cdr3_aa: CASSSRGRAYEQYF
d_call: TRBD2; j_call: TRBJ2-4; clone_size: -; v_call: TRBV28; cdr3_nt: TGTGCCAGCAGTCTCGGGACTAGCGGGATGAACATTCAGTACTTC; cdr3_aa: CASSLGTSGMNIQYF
d_call: -; j_call: TRBJ1-2; clone_size: -; v_call: TRBV29-1; cdr3_nt: TGCAGCGTTGAAGCTGGAGGTGGCTATGGCTACACCTTC; cdr3_aa: CSVEAGGGYGYTF
d_call: -; j_call: TRBJ2-7; clone_size: -; v_call: TRBV7-6; cdr3_nt: TGTGCCAGCAGCTTGATGACAGGAGACGGCTACGAGCAGTACTTC; cdr3_aa: CASSLMTGDGYEQYF
d_call: -; j_call: TRBJ1-1; clone_size: -; v_call: TRBV9; cdr3_nt: TGTGCCAGCAGCGTAGAATCTATCTTCGACACTGAAGCTTTCTTT; cdr3_aa: CASSVESIFDTEAFF
d_call: -; j_call: TRBJ2-1; clone_size: many; v_call: TRBV5-4; cdr3_nt: TGTGCCAGCAGCCACAGGGGACTGAGGCTCAATGAGCAGTTCTTC; cdr3_aa: CASSHRGLRLNEQFF
d_call: -; j_call: TRBJ1-5; clone_size: -; v_call: TRBV6-5; cdr3_nt: TGTGCCAGCAGTTACTCCACAGGGAATCAGCCCCAGCATTTT; cdr3_aa: CASSYSTGNQPQHF
d_call: TRBD2; j_call: TRBJ2-3; clone_size: -; v_call: TRBV28; cdr3_nt: TGTGCCAGCAGTTTCCCTGGACTAGCGGGAGGCACAGATACGCAGTATTTT; cdr3_aa: CASSFPGLAGGTDTQYF
d_call: -; j_call: TRBJ1-5; clone_size: -; v_call: TRBV2; cdr3_nt: TGTGCCAGCAGCCACATCAATCAGCCCCAGCATTTT; cdr3_aa: CASSHINQPQHF
d_call: -; j_call: TRBJ2-1; clone_size: -; v_call: TRBV6-2/TRBV6-3; cdr3_nt: TGTGCCAGCAGTTACTCTCGACAGGACAATGAGCAGTTCTTC; cdr3_aa: CASSYSRQDNEQFF
d_call: -; j_call: TRBJ1-5; clone_size: -; v_call: TRBV7-2; cdr3_nt: TGTGCCAGCAACTCAAGGTCAGGCCAGCCCCAGCATTTT; cdr3_aa: CASNSRSGQPQHF
d_call: TRBD1; j_call: TRBJ1-1; clone_size: -; v_call: TRBV5-1; cdr3_nt: TGCGCCAGCAGCTCCGGGACAGGGGCCATGAACACTGAAGCTTTCTTT; cdr3_aa: CASSSGTGAMNTEAFF